Described below is a single T cell receptor beta chain sequence and its context. Its antigen is not identified. The data were obtained in a study of response to subunit inactivated influenza vaccine. Findings and limits, study-wide: Seasonal influenza vaccination, on each occasion, was suggested by the authors to recruit few new T cells.

Germline lookup yields CDR1 DFQATT and CDR2 SNEGSKA (reference sequence). The CDR3 is 11 amino acids. Deletions cut 2 bases from V and 8 bases from J, with 7 bases between. One entry per CDR3 protein results from TCRdb running MiXCR on the RT-PCR reads. The sample contains roughly 650,000 distinct CDR3 sequences, about a sixth of which appear only once. This specimen was PBMCs from blood, taken roughly 12 days after vaccination. This chain uses TRBV20-1 with TRBJ2-1; no firm D call. This receptor was taken from a man aged 50 or older who received an inactivated influenza vaccine. The CDR3 nucleotides read TGCAGTGCTAGACTTATCCATGAGCAGTTCTTC. This codes for CSARLIHEQFF.